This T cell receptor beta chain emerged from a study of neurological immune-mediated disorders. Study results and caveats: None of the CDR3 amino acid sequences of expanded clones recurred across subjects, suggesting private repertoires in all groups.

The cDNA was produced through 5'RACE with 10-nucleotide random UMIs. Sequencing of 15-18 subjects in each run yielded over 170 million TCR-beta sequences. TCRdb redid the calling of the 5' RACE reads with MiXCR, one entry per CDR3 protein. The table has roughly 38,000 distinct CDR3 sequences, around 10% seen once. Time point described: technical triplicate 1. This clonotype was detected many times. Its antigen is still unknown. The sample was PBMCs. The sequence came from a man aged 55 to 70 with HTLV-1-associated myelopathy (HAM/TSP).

CDR3 nucleotide sequence: TGTGCCAGCAGTCTCCAACAGGGGTCCACTGAAGCTTTCTTT. Translation: CASSLQQGSTEAFF. This rearrangement joins TRBV12-3 or TRBV12-4 to TRBJ1-1; 7 bases match TRBD1. The CDR3 has 14 residues. Germline trimming cut 5 bases from V and 4 bases from J; bases unmatched to any gene: 7.